A single sample gave rise to the 24 T cell receptor beta chains below, sequenced in a study of blood T cell repertoires in COVID-19. Sequencing was performed with immunoSEQ multiplex PCR; in TCRdb, only in-frame clones are kept and a portion is missing. The sample lists hundreds of thousands of clones, approximately 90% occurring once. Sequencing input: PBMCs or T cells enriched from blood (not recorded which). Receptor source: a woman between 18 and 29 years old who had recovered from COVID-19.

This chain uses TRBV5-1 with TRBJ1-2; no clear D. The germline gives CDR1 SGHRS, CDR2 YFSETQ. The CDR3 spans 15 residues. Trimming left V 4 bases short and J 5 bases short, with 18 bases between. The CDR3 sequence: CASSRGEGPFYGYTF. CDR3 DNA: TGCGCCAGCAGCCGGGGTGAGGGCCCCTTTTATGGCTACACCTTC.

The rearrangement joins TRBV27 to TRBJ2-3; the match to TRBD2 covers 12 bases. This CDR3 comprises 17 residues. Germline loops: CDR1 MNHEY, CDR2 SMNVEV (reference sequence). V was pared by 6 bases and J by 2 bases, with 9 bases of the junction left unmatched. The CDR3 loop reads CASSLRTSGIITDTQYF. For the CDR3, the DNA is TGTGCCAGCAGCCTTAGGACTAGCGGGATCATCACAGATACGCAGTATTTT.

V is TRBV27 and J is TRBJ1-5; 9 nucleotides line up with TRBD1. CDR1 and CDR2 from the germline V gene are MNHEY and SMNVEV (reference sequence). CDR3 length: 15 amino acids. The trim removed 5 bases at V and 3 bases at J, leaving 5 bases unmatched. The CDR3 nucleotides read TGTGCCAGCAGTCTGACAGGGGGGAACAATCAGCCCCAGCATTTT. This sequence encodes CASSLTGGNNQPQHF.

V usage is TRBV5-1 and J usage is TRBJ2-1; 8 nucleotides match TRBD2. CDR3 length: 15 residues. Germline CDR1 is SGHRS and CDR2 is YFSETQ. V trimming: 2 bases; J trimming: 8 bases; junction bases outside the gene matches: 9. CDR3 residues: CASSFGGEWLDEQFF. In nucleotides, the CDR3 is TGCGCCAGCAGCTTCGGGGGGGAGTGGTTGGATGAGCAGTTCTTC.

This clone was seen only once. The DNA of the CDR3 is TGTGCCAGCAGCCCGGGACTAGCGGAGAACAATGAGCAGTTCTTC. Protein product: CASSPGLAENNEQFF. V and J are TRBV14 and TRBJ2-1; 11 bases fit TRBD2. The V gene end was trimmed by 4 bases and the J gene end by 5 bases; junction bases not matched to a gene: 4. The CDR3 runs 15 residues. Per the germline V gene, CDR1 is SGHDN and CDR2 is FVKESK.

The gene calls are TRBV27 and TRBJ1-5, with a tentative D call TRBD1 (5 bases). The V end lost 2 bases, the J end lost 3 bases, and 14 bases lay between the germline ends. Per the germline V gene, CDR1 is MNHEY and CDR2 is SMNVEV (reference sequence). The CDR3 is 16 residues long. In DNA, the CDR3 is TGTGCCAGCAGTTTAGCAGGGCTCGGCGTCAATCAGCCCCAGCATTTT. Translating gives CASSLAGLGVNQPQHF.

This chain uses TRBV9 with TRBJ1-1; tentative D call: TRBD1 (5 bases). Germline CDR1 and CDR2: SGDLS and YYNGEE. V dropped 3 bases and J dropped 6 bases, with 12 bases sitting between them. CDR3 length equals 13 residues. CDR3 bases: TGTGCCAGCAGCGCGGAAGGGGTTTCTGAAGCTTTCTTT. This gives the protein CASSAEGVSEAFF.

CDR3 DNA sequence: TGTGCCAGCAGCCAAGAGAAGTCTAGCGGGATAGACGAGCAGTTCTTC. It yields the protein CASSQEKSSGIDEQFF. The chain uses TRBV4-2 and TRBJ2-1, with 9 bases fitting TRBD2. V was clipped by 0 bases and J by 10 bases; unmatched bases: 10. The CDR3 contains 16 residues. Germline assignment: CDR1 LGHNA and CDR2 YNFKEQ.

The V call is TRBV4-1, the J call TRBJ1-1, with 7 bases identical to TRBD1. The V gene's germline CDR1 is MGHRA and CDR2 YSYEKL. Unmatched junction bases numbered 13, after V lost 1 base and J lost 5 bases. The CDR3 has 17 residues. CDR3 coding DNA: TGCGCCAGCAGCCAAGTCTCAGTCACAGGGGTAGGGACTGAAGCTTTCTTT. Residues: CASSQVSVTGVGTEAFF.

J is TRBJ2-1 and V is TRBV7-6; 10 nucleotides align to TRBD1. This CDR3 has 16 residues. Germline CDR1 SGHVS, CDR2 FNYEAQ. The V and J ends lost 4 bases and 3 bases, in that order; junction bases with no gene match: 6. The CDR3, as DNA: TGTGCCAGCAGCTCGGGACAGGGGCCTCACTACAATGAGCAGTTCTTC. The encoded protein is CASSSGQGPHYNEQFF.

The chain recombines TRBV19 with TRBJ1-5; 8 nucleotides line up with TRBD1. The length of the CDR3 is 14 residues. Germline V CDR1 and CDR2: LNHDA, SQIVND (reference sequence). V gave up 7 bases and J gave up 6 bases; unmatched junction bases: 8. CDR3 DNA: TGTGCCAGTATACCGGACAGGGATGGTCAGCCCCAGCATTTT. Residues: CASIPDRDGQPQHF.

Details on this clone: Different DNA sequences within this sample yield the same CDR3. The chain links TRBV6-5 to TRBJ1-4; D is unclear. The V end was cut by 6 bases, the J end by 7 bases, with 6 bases between. Germline V gene lookup returns CDR1 MNHEY and CDR2 SVGAGI. CDR3 size: 11 residues. The CDR3 spells CASSRGEKLFF. In nucleotides, the CDR3 is TGTGCCAGCAGCCGGGGTGAAAAACTGTTTTTT.

In nucleotides, the CDR3 is TGTGCCAGCAGCCCTTACGCGGGAGGATCCGGGGAGCTGTTTTTT. This sequence encodes CASSPYAGGSGELFF. The chain carries TRBV7-3 and TRBJ2-2; TRBD2 agrees at 8 bases. CDR1 SGHTA and CDR2 FQGTGA come from the germline V gene. Germline trimming cut 5 bases from V and 6 bases from J; bases unmatched to any gene: 8. There are 15 residues in the CDR3.

The chain combines TRBV4-1 with TRBJ1-1; no clear D gene. Germline CDR1 is MGHRA and CDR2 is YSYEKL. This CDR3 has 13 amino acids. V was clipped by 4 bases and J by 9 bases, with 15 bases between them. The CDR3 DNA follows: TGCGCCAGCAGCCTTACTCTCCGGGAGAAAGCTTTCTTT. This gives the protein CASSLTLREKAFF.

The V gene is TRBV4-3, the J gene TRBJ1-4; D gene unclear. Between the trimmed V and J ends, which lost 1 base and 3 bases, there was a span of 12 bases. The CDR3 consists of 16 residues. Germline CDR1 reads LGHNA; CDR2 reads YSLEER. The CDR3 is CASSQGGAPSNEKLFF. The DNA of the CDR3 is TGCGCCAGCAGCCAAGGAGGCGCTCCTTCTAATGAAAAACTGTTTTTT.

The genes are TRBV6-5 and TRBJ1-5; 7 bases agree with TRBD1. The junction had 8 bases not matched to a gene; V was cut back by 5 bases and J by 7 bases. Per germline, CDR1 MNHEY and CDR2 SVGAGI. The length of the CDR3 is 14 residues. The CDR3 loop reads CASSRGPSRQPQHF. The CDR3 DNA is TGTGCCAGCAGTAGGGGGCCCTCAAGGCAGCCCCAGCATTTT.

V usage is TRBV7-2 and J usage is TRBJ1-4; 9 positions agree with TRBD1. The germline CDR1 and CDR2 sequences are SGHTA and FQGNSA. The CDR3 is made up of 15 amino acids. V lost 4 bases, J lost 8 bases, and 8 bases stayed unmatched. As DNA, the CDR3 is TGTGCCAGCAGCTGGGGACAGGGCGGTCGGGAAAAACTGTTTTTT. Encoded protein: CASSWGQGGREKLFF.

This clone was detected only once. The gene calls are TRBV19 and TRBJ1-1; D unclear. V lost 0 bases, J lost 6 bases, and 8 bases lay in between. Germline V gene data show CDR1 as LNHDA and CDR2 as SQIVND (reference sequence). The CDR3 has 13 amino acids. The CDR3 DNA is TGTGCCAGTAGTATAGACGGAGGTGCTGAAGCTTTCTTT. Translation gives CASSIDGGAEAFF.

The gene calls are TRBV6-5 and TRBJ2-7, with D possibly matching TRBD1 (6 bases). Germline CDR1 and CDR2: MNHEY and SVGAGI. Trimming took off 8 bases at V and 2 bases at J, with 13 bases between the two ends. This CDR3 contains 13 residues. The CDR3 protein is CASLRTATYEQYF. CDR3 in DNA: TGTGCCAGCCTAAGGACAGCTACCTACGAGCAGTACTTC.

Concerning this clone itself: Mismatch with germline at one junction end may stem from a read error. The CDR3: CAISEFEREPFF. CDR3 coding DNA: TGTGCCATCAGTGAGTTCGAGCGGGAGCCGTTCTTC. This chain links TRBV10-3 with TRBJ2-1; 8 positions match TRBD2. This CDR3 contains 12 residues. Germline V CDR1 and CDR2: ENHRY, SYGVKD.

Written as DNA, the CDR3 is TGTGCCAGCAGCTTAGGACTAGGGTACGAGCAGTACTTC. Translating it yields CASSLGLGYEQYF. The chain uses TRBV7-9 and TRBJ2-7; D might be TRBD2 (6 bases). The V gene lost 1 base and the J gene lost 4 bases, with 8 bases spanning the gap. Germline-derived CDR1 and CDR2 are SEHNR and FQNEAQ (reference sequence). This CDR3 is 13 amino acids long.

The V call is TRBV27, the J call TRBJ2-1; D is possibly TRBD2 (5 bases). Looked up from germline, CDR1 is MNHEY and CDR2 is SMNVEV (reference sequence). V dropped 2 bases and J dropped 2 bases, with 16 bases sitting between them. The CDR3 is 17 residues long. CDR3 nucleotides: TGTGCCAGCAGTTTAAGCGCCAGTGAGGAGGCCTACAATGAGCAGTTCTTC. Translating gives CASSLSASEEAYNEQFF.

The chain has TRBV19 and TRBJ1-6; a possible D gene is TRBD1 (5 bases). Germline V gives CDR1 LNHDA, CDR2 SQIVND (reference sequence). The CDR3 runs to 13 residues. V was clipped by 2 bases and J by 9 bases, with 8 bases between them. The CDR3 here is CASSILTGSPLHF. CDR3 coding DNA: TGTGCCAGTAGTATATTAACAGGTTCACCCCTCCACTTT.

The chain joins TRBV3-1 (or the pseudogene TRBV3-2) to TRBJ2-2; TRBD2 is a possible D gene (7 bases). Deletions cut 0 bases from V and 3 bases from J, with 11 bases between. Germline CDR1 and CDR2: LGHDT and YNNKEL (reference sequence). The CDR3 has 16 residues. CDR3 in amino acids: CASSQEREGDTGELFF. The CDR3 DNA reads as TGTGCCAGCAGCCAAGAAAGGGAGGGGGACACCGGGGAGCTGTTTTTT.